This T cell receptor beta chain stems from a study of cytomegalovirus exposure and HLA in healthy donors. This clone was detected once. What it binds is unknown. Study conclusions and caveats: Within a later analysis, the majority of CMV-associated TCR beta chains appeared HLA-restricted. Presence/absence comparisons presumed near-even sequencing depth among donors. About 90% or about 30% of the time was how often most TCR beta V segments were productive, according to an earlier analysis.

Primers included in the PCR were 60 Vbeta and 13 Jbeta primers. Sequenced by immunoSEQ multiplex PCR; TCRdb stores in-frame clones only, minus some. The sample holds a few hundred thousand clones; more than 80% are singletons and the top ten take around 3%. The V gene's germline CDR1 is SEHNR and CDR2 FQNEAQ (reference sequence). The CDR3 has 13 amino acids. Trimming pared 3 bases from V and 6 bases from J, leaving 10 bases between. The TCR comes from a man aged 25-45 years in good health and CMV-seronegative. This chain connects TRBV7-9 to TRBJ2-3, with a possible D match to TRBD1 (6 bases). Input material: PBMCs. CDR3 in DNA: TGTGCCAGCAGCTTGGGGGCCGGGGATACGCAGTATTTT. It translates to CASSLGAGDTQYF.